This TCR beta chain was documented in a study of blood T cell repertoires in COVID-19. Turning to the study itself: The United States, Italy and Spain supplied acute and convalescent COVID-19 samples. The cDNA or gDNA used as material had been derived from T cells, B-cell-depleted T cells, or PBMCs.

In the authors' methods: Reference gene primer amplification gave estimated nucleated cell counts. TCRdb's copy holds only in-frame clones and misses some; the assay was immunoSEQ multiplex PCR. V and J calls and clone size are those listed in that table; D and trimming were worked out from the DNA. The data show around 76,000 clones, with under 95% seen just once and about 5% held by the top ten. The CDR3 covers 13 residues. Germline assignment: CDR1 MNHNY and CDR2 SVGAGI (reference sequence). Trimming stripped 5 bases from V and 6 bases from J, with 14 bases between. This clonotype was sampled from a human donor in a cohort sampled during active COVID-19. Input material: peripheral blood. The V gene is TRBV6-6, the J gene TRBJ2-7; TRBD1 might be the D (6 bases). For the CDR3, the DNA is TGTGCCAGCAGTAACCAGGGGAACCTCGAGCAGTACTTC. Translated, it gives CASSNQGNLEQYF.